This T cell receptor (beta chain) was retrieved from a study of regulatory T cells in long-lasting Graves disease. This CDR3 is 14 amino acids long. The V and J ends lost 8 bases and 0 bases respectively, with 13 bases between them. Time point indicated: newly diagnosed GD, antithyroid drugs for less than 3 months. PBMC RNA was the source of the TCR library. An endocrinology department in Xi'an, China, supplied the patients. Arm-PCR of CDR3 regions and iRepertoire HTBI primers were the basis on which TCR beta libraries were built. TCRdb independently ran MiXCR on the multiplex PCR reads; one entry per CDR3 protein. The sample has hundreds of thousands of distinct CDR3 sequences, around 15% seen once; the top ten hold 22%. This clonotype was observed at least ten times. Its specificity is unknown. General study points: Exclusively peripheral blood, rather than thyroid tissue, was studied.

The material was peripheral blood mononuclear cells (PBMCs), obtained at new diagnosis, from a patient treated with antithyroid drugs. The sequence was collected from a female donor with Graves disease. The chain combines TRBV12-3 or TRBV12-4 with TRBJ1-1, with D hard to call. The CDR3 DNA reads TGTGCCAGCGCATACGGGCGGATGAACACTGAAGCTTTCTTT. Amino acids: CASAYGRMNTEAFF.